This paragraph reports one T cell receptor (beta chain). It has no known antigen specificity. One base away there is no much larger clone; base qualities are not given. These data originate in a study of T cell responses to AZD1222 COVID-19 vaccine (TCRdb year 2021). For the wider study: A total of about 240 trial participants underwent TCR sequencing, of whom around 200 received two doses of AZD1222 and about 25 received two doses of the MenACWY control vaccine. Trial participants were enrolled into age subgroups of 18-55, 56-69 and 70-plus years, which contained around 150, 29 and 61 TCR-sequenced participants, respectively.

Study-wide conclusions, independent of this receptor: Nearly half of unique spike-specific TCRs reportedly recognized epitopes outside regions mutated in the B.1.351 and B.1.1.7 variants. CD4 TCRs associated with the vaccine covered the entire spike protein, and the dominant responses were in regions 160-218 and 743-854. Only five to seven AZD1222 recipients were SARS-CoV-2 seropositive at baseline, limiting conclusions about previously exposed vaccinees. Because no samples from the day 14 peak response were available, repertoires could be characterized only after the peak T cell response. The 56-69-year group was small, and its depth increase did not reach significance, likely because of low power. After two AZD1222 doses, both the breadth and the depth of spike-specific TCRs were significantly higher than at day 0 and than in MenACWY recipients. Participants were mostly white British, with more females than males. The authors suggested clonal diversity may have been underestimated.

Per the publication, the time point label means: about 28 days (+/-7) after the second vaccine dose. AZD1222 recipients given second doses at about 4 weeks or at about 12 weeks were pooled, since spike-specific TCR depth and breadth were not found to differ between the two schedules. The vaccinee samples were drawn from two UK trials, COV001 and COV002, one of which was a single-blind randomized controlled phase 2/3 trial testing AZD1222 (ChAdOx1 nCoV-19) in healthy adults. For TCRbeta chain sequencing, PBMC samples from trial participants were taken at day 0 and at day 28 after the second dose. The CDR3 regions of human TCRbeta chains were analyzed by immunosequencing. The study's processing was this. Repertoire TCRs were checked for matches against a reference library of SARS-CoV-2-specific TCRs that had been generated using the MIRA antigen-specificity platform. Breadth was defined as the fraction of unique TCRs that were SARS-CoV-2-associated, and depth was defined as the fraction of total T cells that were SARS-CoV-2-associated. Using the MIRA data, each spike-specific TCR was mapped to the spike region that the TCR reacts to and placed in a CD4 or CD8 class. Log10-transformed breadth and depth values were compared by one-way ANOVA with Sidak's multiple comparisons tests. TCRdb retrieved this table from immuneACCESS and kept in-frame rearrangements only. Not all clones are present; in checked studies, unresolved V genes account for under half, and no reason is known for the remainder. V, J and clone size reflect that table, while D and trimming were determined from the DNA. The sample has about 140,000 clones on record, about 93% of them singletons. The ten largest clones add up to less than 5% of the sample.

CDR1 SGHRS and CDR2 YFSETQ are derived from the germline V gene. The germline ends are 15 bases apart after V is trimmed by 7 bases and J by 8 bases. From cysteine to phenylalanine, the CDR3 is 12 amino acids long. The retained sequence is limited to the CDR3, 36 bases, with the frame set at the first base. The V and J segments used are TRBV5-1 and TRBJ1-2; the D segment cannot be called with confidence. This clonotype was sampled from an adult who received the AZD1222 COVID-19 vaccine. Sequenced here: peripheral blood, sampled 28 days after the second AZD1222 dose. The DNA sequence follows: TGCGCCAGCTCGGGCCGCCTGGGAGGCTACACCTTC. Protein translation: CASSGRLGGYTF.